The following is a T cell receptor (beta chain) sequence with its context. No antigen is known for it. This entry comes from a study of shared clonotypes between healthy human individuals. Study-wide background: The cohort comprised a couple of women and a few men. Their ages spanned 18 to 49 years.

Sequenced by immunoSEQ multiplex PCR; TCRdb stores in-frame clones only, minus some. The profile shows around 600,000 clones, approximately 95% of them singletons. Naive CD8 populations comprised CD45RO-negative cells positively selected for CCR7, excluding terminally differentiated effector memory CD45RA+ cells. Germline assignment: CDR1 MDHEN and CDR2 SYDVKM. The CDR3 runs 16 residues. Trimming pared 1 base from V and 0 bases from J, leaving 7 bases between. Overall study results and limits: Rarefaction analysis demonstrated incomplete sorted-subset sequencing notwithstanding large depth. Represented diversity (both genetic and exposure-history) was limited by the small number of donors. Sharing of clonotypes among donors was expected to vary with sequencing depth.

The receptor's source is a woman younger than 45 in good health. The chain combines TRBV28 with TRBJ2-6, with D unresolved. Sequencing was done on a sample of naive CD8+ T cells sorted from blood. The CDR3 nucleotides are TGTGCCAGCAGTTTATATGGTACCTCTGGGGCCAACGTCCTGACTTTC. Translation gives CASSLYGTSGANVLTF.